Listed below are T cell receptor beta chains from one sample, sequenced in a study of blood T cell repertoires in COVID-19. Assay: immunoSEQ multiplex PCR; the TCRdb copy retains only in-frame clones and omits some. The table includes 430,000 or so clones, more than 75% detected once. Specimen: PBMCs or T cells enriched from blood (not recorded which). The receptor source for this set is a woman aged 35 to 49 who had recovered from COVID-19. Each CDR3 is given with its conserved first and last residue.

CDR3aa: CASSQPGQGRTEAFF; v_gene: TRBV3-1/TRBV3-2; j_gene: TRBJ1-1
CDR3aa: CASSPGTGRGYGYTF; v_gene: TRBV7-9; j_gene: TRBJ1-2
CDR3aa: CASSLLGYTF; v_gene: TRBV7-9; j_gene: TRBJ1-2
CDR3aa: CASSPPLGAYNEQFF; v_gene: TRBV18; j_gene: TRBJ2-1
CDR3aa: CASSPPSDSYEQYF; v_gene: TRBV7-9; j_gene: TRBJ2-7
CDR3aa: CASRDRYSYEQYF; v_gene: TRBV12-3/TRBV12-4; j_gene: TRBJ2-7
CDR3aa: CASSYIRQTEAFF; v_gene: TRBV6-2/TRBV6-3; j_gene: TRBJ1-1
CDR3aa: CATSRVGEDEWAMNTEAFF; v_gene: TRBV15; j_gene: TRBJ1-1
CDR3aa: CASSLGQGSGFNYGYTF; v_gene: TRBV28; j_gene: TRBJ1-2
CDR3aa: CASITYEQYF; v_gene: TRBV19; j_gene: TRBJ2-7
CDR3aa: CASSLVSNEKLFF; v_gene: TRBV12-3/TRBV12-4; j_gene: TRBJ1-4
CDR3aa: CATSSVRAEQYF; v_gene: TRBV15; j_gene: TRBJ2-7
CDR3aa: CASRRGPGTSGREGTQYF; v_gene: TRBV9; j_gene: TRBJ2-3
CDR3aa: CASSQVEREAYYEQYF; v_gene: TRBV7-9; j_gene: TRBJ2-7
CDR3aa: CASSEAGGFTEQFF; v_gene: TRBV10-1; j_gene: TRBJ2-1
CDR3aa: CASSLGAGGANYGYTF; v_gene: TRBV5-1; j_gene: TRBJ1-2
CDR3aa: CASSPPLGPVFMNTEAFF; v_gene: TRBV9; j_gene: TRBJ1-1
CDR3aa: CASSILWTSGNNNEQFF; v_gene: TRBV19; j_gene: TRBJ2-1
CDR3aa: CASSQIWTGYYEQYF; v_gene: TRBV4-3; j_gene: TRBJ2-7
CDR3aa: CSVRDNPITDTQYF; v_gene: TRBV29-1; j_gene: TRBJ2-3
CDR3aa: CSASRGSNTGELFF; v_gene: TRBV20-1; j_gene: TRBJ2-2
CDR3aa: CASSPSSYEQYF; v_gene: TRBV6-2/TRBV6-3; j_gene: TRBJ2-7
CDR3aa: CASSFPGGDSYGYTF; v_gene: TRBV6-2/TRBV6-3; j_gene: TRBJ1-2
CDR3aa: CASSLVALSTDTQYF; v_gene: TRBV7-9; j_gene: TRBJ2-3
CDR3aa: CASGLPTTGTGNTIYF; v_gene: TRBV12-5; j_gene: TRBJ1-3
CDR3aa: CALQGVGVYGYTF; v_gene: TRBV12-3/TRBV12-4; j_gene: TRBJ1-2
CDR3aa: CATSDSQGSSDNEQFF; v_gene: TRBV24-1; j_gene: TRBJ2-1
CDR3aa: CASSQKSGSDADTQYF; v_gene: TRBV4-2; j_gene: TRBJ2-3
CDR3aa: CASSLDETGTGHSGANVLTF; v_gene: TRBV5-5; j_gene: TRBJ2-6
CDR3aa: CASFAKGVNEQYF; v_gene: TRBV11-3; j_gene: TRBJ2-7
CDR3aa: CASSHPGTSGILFF; v_gene: TRBV4-1; j_gene: TRBJ1-4
CDR3aa: CASSFGGADTEAFF; v_gene: TRBV5-4; j_gene: TRBJ1-1
CDR3aa: CASSLVGRDPYEQYF; v_gene: TRBV13; j_gene: TRBJ2-7
CDR3aa: CASSPGAESYGYTF; v_gene: TRBV7-2; j_gene: TRBJ1-2
CDR3aa: CASSRTVEGYGYTF; v_gene: TRBV6-5; j_gene: TRBJ1-2